This T cell receptor (beta chain) was identified during a study of T-cell reconstitution after alpha-beta-depleted transplantation in children. Only a few counts were recorded for this clonotype. The antigen remains unidentified. From germline, CDR1 is KGHSH and CDR2 LQKENI. V lost 6 bases, J lost 0 bases, and 18 bases lay in between. There are 17 residues in the CDR3. Study-level results: Some patients' high day-60 TCRbeta diversity was attributed to recipient cells surviving conditioning. The authors attributed T-cell counts and diversity one year after transplant mostly to newly produced T cells. Expanded graft clones numbering several hundred reportedly gave rise to alpha-beta T cells about two months after transplant.

Unique molecular identifiers were used in preparing the TCRbeta library. Each CDR3 protein gets one entry after TCRdb re-called the PCR reads with MiXCR. The data show 200,000 to 250,000 distinct CDR3 sequences, roughly a tenth seen once. The sequencing used PBMCs, collected before TCRalphabeta/CD19-depleted stem cell transplant. J is TRBJ2-1 and V is TRBV18; weak D call: TRBD2 (6 bases). The TCR was taken from a child under two years old with acute myeloid leukemia, due to receive a stem cell transplant. The CDR3 is CASSPGGFSSSYNEQFF. CDR3 in DNA: TGTGCCAGCTCCCCTGGGGGGTTTTCAAGCTCCTACAATGAGCAGTTCTTC.